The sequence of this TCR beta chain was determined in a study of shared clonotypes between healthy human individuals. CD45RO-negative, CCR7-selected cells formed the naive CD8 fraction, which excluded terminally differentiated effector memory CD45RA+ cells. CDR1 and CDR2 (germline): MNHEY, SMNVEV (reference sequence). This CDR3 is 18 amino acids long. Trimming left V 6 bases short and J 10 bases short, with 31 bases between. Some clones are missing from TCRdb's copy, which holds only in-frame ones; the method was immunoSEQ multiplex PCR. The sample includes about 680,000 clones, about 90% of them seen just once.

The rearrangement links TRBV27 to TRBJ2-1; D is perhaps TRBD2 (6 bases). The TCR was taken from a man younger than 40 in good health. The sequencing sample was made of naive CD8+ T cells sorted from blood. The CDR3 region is CASSLPSQGAGRLREQFF. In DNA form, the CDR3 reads TGTGCCAGCAGCCTACCTTCCCAAGGAGCGGGTCGGCTTAGGGAGCAGTTCTTC.